What follows is one T cell receptor beta chain and its context. The data derive from a study of blood T cell repertoires in COVID-19. Looking at the study overall: Samples of COVID-19 (acute and convalescent) were obtained from the United States, Italy and Spain.

The study drew participants aged roughly 18 to 95 years from approximately 25 US areas. Researchers sorted participants into cohorts using their self-reported clinical history. Germline V gene lookup returns CDR1 LNHDA and CDR2 SQIVND (reference sequence). The V end lost 4 bases, the J end lost 4 bases, and 16 bases lay between the germline ends. The CDR3 has 15 amino acids. Source study methods: The authors estimated nucleated cell counts from reference gene primer amplification. Profiling relied on immunoSEQ multiplex PCR, and the TCRdb table lists in-frame clones only, not all of them. V, J and clone size were drawn from that table, and D and trimming were deduced from the DNA. The sample contains roughly 350,000 clones, more than 85% of which appear only once.

Input material: PBMCs or T cells enriched from blood (not recorded which). This TCR derives from a young woman who had recovered from COVID-19. The chain is built from TRBV19 and TRBJ1-2; no definite D call. The CDR3 loop is CASSTQSVPLYGYTF. In DNA form, the CDR3 reads TGTGCCAGTAGTACCCAATCGGTTCCCCTCTATGGCTACACCTTC.